This T cell receptor (beta chain) came from a study of glioma-infiltrating T cells. Study-level results: Tissue and blood shared very few CDR3 sequences.

Using RNA template, CDR3s of TCR alpha and beta were amplified with iRepertoire arm-PCR. In TCRdb, the multiplex PCR reads were re-called with MiXCR into one record per CDR3 protein. Altogether about 130,000 distinct CDR3 sequences are present, under 25% being singletons, with the ten largest covering under 35%. Trimming at V came to 7 bases and at J to 4 bases, leaving 13 bases not matched to a gene. The CDR3 is 17 residues long. Germline CDR1 reads MNHNS; CDR2 reads SASEGT. In this sample, this clonotype turned up a few times. The target antigen is unknown. The gene calls are TRBV6-1 and TRBJ1-6; 7 bases fit TRBD1. The clonotype comes from a human donor with low-grade glioma or glioblastoma, undergoing nonglioma brain surgery, or in good health (not recorded which). Sequenced sample: glioma tissue, nonneoplastic brain tissue, or PBMCs (not recorded which). In nucleotides, the CDR3 is TGTGCCAGCACCCACGGCCCGAACAGGGGATATAATTCACCCCTCCACTTT. Its protein is CASTHGPNRGYNSPLHF.